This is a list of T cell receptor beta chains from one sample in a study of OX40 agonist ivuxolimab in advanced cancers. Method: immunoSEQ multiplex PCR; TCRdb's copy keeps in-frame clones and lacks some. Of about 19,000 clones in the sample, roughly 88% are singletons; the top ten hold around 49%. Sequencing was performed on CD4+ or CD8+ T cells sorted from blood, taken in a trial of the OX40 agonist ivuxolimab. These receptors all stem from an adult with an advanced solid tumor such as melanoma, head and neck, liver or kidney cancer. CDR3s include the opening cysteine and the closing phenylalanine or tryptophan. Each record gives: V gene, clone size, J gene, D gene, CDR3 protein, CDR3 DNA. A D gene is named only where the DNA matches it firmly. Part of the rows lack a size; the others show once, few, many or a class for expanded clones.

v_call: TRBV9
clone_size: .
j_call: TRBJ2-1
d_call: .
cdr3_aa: CASSDGRVLGYNEQFF
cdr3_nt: TGTGCCAGCAGCGATGGCCGGGTCTTGGGCTATAATGAGCAGTTCTTC

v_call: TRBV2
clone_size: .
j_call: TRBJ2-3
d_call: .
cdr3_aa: CASSELLGGSGSTDTQYF
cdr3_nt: TGTGCCAGCAGTGAGCTCTTAGGGGGTAGCGGTAGCACAGATACGCAGTATTTT

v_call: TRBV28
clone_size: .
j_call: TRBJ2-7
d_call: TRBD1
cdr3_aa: CASSSPGTEKEQYF
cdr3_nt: TGTGCCAGCAGTTCCCCCGGGACAGAAAAAGAGCAGTACTTC

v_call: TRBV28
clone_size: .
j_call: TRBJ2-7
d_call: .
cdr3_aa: CASSVVTRDEQYF
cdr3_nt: TGTGCCAGCAGTGTCGTGACTCGGGACGAGCAGTACTTC

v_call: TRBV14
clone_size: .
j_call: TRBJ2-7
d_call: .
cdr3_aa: CASSHERGTYEQYF
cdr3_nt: TGTGCCAGCAGCCACGAGAGGGGGACCTACGAGCAGTACTTC

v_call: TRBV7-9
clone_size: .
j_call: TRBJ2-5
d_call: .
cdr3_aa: CASSLLGLAQETQYF
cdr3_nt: TGTGCCAGCAGCTTACTCGGGCTCGCTCAAGAGACCCAGTACTTC

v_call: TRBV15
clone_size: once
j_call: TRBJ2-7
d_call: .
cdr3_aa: CATSPGRTMSSSYEQYF
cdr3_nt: TGTGCCACCTCACCGGGACGGACGATGTCTAGCTCCTACGAGCAGTACTTC

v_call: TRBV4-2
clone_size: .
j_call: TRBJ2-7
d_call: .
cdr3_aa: CASSQDLGLTYEQYF
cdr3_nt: TGTGCCAGCAGCCAAGATCTAGGACTGACCTACGAGCAGTACTTC

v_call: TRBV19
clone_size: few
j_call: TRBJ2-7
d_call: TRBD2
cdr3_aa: CASRPGLGSYEQYF
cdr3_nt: TGTGCCAGTAGGCCGGGACTAGGGTCCTACGAGCAGTACTTC

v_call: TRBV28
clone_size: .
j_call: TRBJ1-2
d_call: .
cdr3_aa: CASRPPQVNYGYTF
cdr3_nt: TGTGCCAGCAGACCCCCACAGGTTAACTATGGCTACACCTTC

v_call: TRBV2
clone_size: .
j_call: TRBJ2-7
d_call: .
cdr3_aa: CASSQTPPYEQYF
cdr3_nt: TGTGCCAGCAGCCAGACACCACCCTACGAGCAGTACTTC

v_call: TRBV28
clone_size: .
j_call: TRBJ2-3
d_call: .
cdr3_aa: CASSSFRAYTDTQYF
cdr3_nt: TGTGCCAGCAGCTCGTTCAGGGCCTACACAGATACGCAGTATTTT

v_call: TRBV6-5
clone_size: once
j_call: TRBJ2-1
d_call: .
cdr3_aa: CASSYEDGPLEQFF
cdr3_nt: TGTGCCAGCAGTTACGAGGACGGGCCCTTGGAGCAGTTCTTC

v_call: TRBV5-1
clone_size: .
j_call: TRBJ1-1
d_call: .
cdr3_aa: CASRGYSEVEGTEAFF
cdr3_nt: TGCGCCAGCAGGGGTTATAGTGAGGTCGAGGGCACTGAAGCTTTCTTT

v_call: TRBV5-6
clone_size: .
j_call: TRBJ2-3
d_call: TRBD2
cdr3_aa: CASRGLAFTDTQYF
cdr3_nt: TGTGCCAGCAGAGGACTAGCGTTTACAGATACGCAGTATTTT

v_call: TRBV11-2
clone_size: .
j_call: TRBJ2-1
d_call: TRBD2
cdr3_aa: CASSLRDYPNEQFF
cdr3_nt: TGTGCCAGCAGCTTACGGGACTATCCCAATGAGCAGTTCTTC

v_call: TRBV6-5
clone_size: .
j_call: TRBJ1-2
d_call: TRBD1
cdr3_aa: CASSTWTGGNYGYTF
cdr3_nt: TGTGCCAGCAGTACTTGGACAGGGGGGAACTATGGCTACACCTTC

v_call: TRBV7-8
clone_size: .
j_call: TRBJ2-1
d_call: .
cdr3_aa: CASSLQGNNEQFF
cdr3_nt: TGTGCCAGCAGCTTACAGGGTAACAATGAGCAGTTCTTC

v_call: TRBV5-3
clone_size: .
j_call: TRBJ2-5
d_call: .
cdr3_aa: CARSLAYRVGTQYF
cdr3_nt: TGTGCCAGAAGCTTGGCCTATCGGGTGGGGACCCAGTACTTC

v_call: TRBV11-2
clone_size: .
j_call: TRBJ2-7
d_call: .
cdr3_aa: CASSLKGDTYEQYF
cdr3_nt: TGTGCCAGCAGCTTAAAAGGGGACACCTACGAGCAGTACTTC

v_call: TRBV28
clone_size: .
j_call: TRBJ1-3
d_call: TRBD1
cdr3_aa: CASSSSPGTGRGNTIYF
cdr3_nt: TGTGCCAGCAGTTCGAGTCCCGGGACAGGGCGCGGAAACACCATATATTTT

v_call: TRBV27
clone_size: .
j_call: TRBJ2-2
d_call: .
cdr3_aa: CASSLAVGELFF
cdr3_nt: TGTGCCAGCAGTTTAGCGGTCGGGGAGCTGTTTTTT

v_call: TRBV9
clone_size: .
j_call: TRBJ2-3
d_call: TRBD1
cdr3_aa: CASSVGGGGTGADTQYF
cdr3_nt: TGTGCCAGCAGCGTAGGAGGAGGGGGGACAGGGGCAGATACGCAGTATTTT

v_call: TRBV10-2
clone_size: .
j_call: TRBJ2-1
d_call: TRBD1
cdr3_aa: CASRRGQATYNEQFF
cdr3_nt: TGCGCCAGCAGGCGGGGACAGGCGACCTACAATGAGCAGTTCTTC

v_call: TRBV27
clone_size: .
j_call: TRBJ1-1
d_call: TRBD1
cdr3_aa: CASSGVGQGAPGTEAFF
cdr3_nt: TGTGCCAGCAGTGGGGTCGGCCAGGGGGCCCCCGGCACTGAAGCTTTCTTT

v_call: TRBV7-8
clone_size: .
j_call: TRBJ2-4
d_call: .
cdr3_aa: CASSPGTGPGNIQYF
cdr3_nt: TGTGCCAGCAGCCCGGGAACTGGTCCCGGGAACATTCAGTACTTC